This TCR beta chain was identified in a study of blood T cell repertoires in COVID-19 (TCRdb year 2020). Some background on the complete study: Samples covering the acute and convalescent phases of COVID-19 were provided by collaborators in the United States, Italy and Spain. The repertoires were made available in a free public database intended to serve as a resource for research on the immune response to SARS-CoV-2. Nearly every sample came with metadata listing a de-identified subject ID, COVID-19 status, age in years and sex. Subjects who had been exposed to COVID-19, were actively infected with it, or had recovered from it provided the deeply sampled blood TCRbeta repertoires that made up the dataset. The samples were drawn from the first 160 participants of the ongoing ImmuneRACE study and from some 1,300 subjects provided by 6 global collaborators. Where available, HLA class I and class II types were obtained from metadata supplied by the sample provider rather than from assay-based typing. The material from the prospective study consisted of cDNA or gDNA derived from T cells, B-cell-depleted T cells, or PBMCs. Points the paper makes about the study in general: How much clinical and demographic metadata was included differed by source and by participant, and the metadata was provided uncurated.

A word on this clone: It lacks a known antigen. Within one base of it there is no much larger clone, and no base qualities were kept.

Each collaborating institution followed its own protocols to collect whole blood in K2EDTA tubes. For TCRbeta analysis, collaborators shipped samples in one of three forms: frozen whole blood, isolated PBMCs, or DNA extracted from either of those sample types. Counted from cysteine to phenylalanine, this CDR3 has 17 amino acids. The CDR3 DNA has 51 bases and is translated from base 1. The junction shows trimming of 0 bases on V and 2 bases on J, and the gene matches do not reach 3 bases of it. CDR1 KGHSH and CDR2 LQKENI are derived from the germline V gene. TCRbeta CDR3 regions were amplified from genomic DNA by means of the immunoSEQ Assay, a bias-controlled multiplex PCR. In the source study's methods: The number of nucleated cells in each sample was estimated by amplification of reference gene primers within the assay. Sequence reads were collapsed and filtered to measure the absolute abundance of every unique TCRbeta CDR3 rearrangement. For each sample, productive Simpson clonality was calculated by taking the square root of Simpson's diversity index across productive rearrangements. The source is immuneACCESS, and TCRdb retained only in-frame sequences with V and J called. Part of the clones is not carried over; for the studies checked, unresolved V genes explain less than half of this, and the remainder is unexplained. V, J and clone size reflect that table, while D and trimming were determined from the DNA. The sample data list 350,000 or so clones, and 85% to 90% of these were observed just once. The top ten clonotypes cover around 7% of the sample.

The TCR was taken from a man aged 18 to 29 with active or convalescent COVID-19. Recombination joined TRBV18 with TRBJ2-5, with 13 bases matching TRBD2. The sample comprised peripheral blood. The CDR3 protein: CASSPPGLAGRQETQYF. The DNA sequence is given as TGTGCCAGCTCACCACCGGGACTAGCGGGGCGACAAGAGACCCAGTACTTC. The reference TRBV18 and TRBJ2-5 proteins fill in what lies around the CDR3, so the full variable domain reads NAGVMQNPRHLVRRRGQEARLRCSPMKGHSHVYWYRQLPEEGLKFMVYLQKENIIDESGMPKERFSAEFPKEGPSILRIQQVVRGDSAAYFCASSPPGLAGRQETQYFGPGTRLLVL.